The entry that follows covers one TCR beta chain sequence. The antigen remains unidentified. The V gene's germline CDR1 is SGHNT and CDR2 YYREEE (reference sequence). V shed 4 bases and J shed 1 base, with 21 bases lying between them. The CDR3 is made up of 17 amino acids. The data were produced by immunoSEQ multiplex PCR, yet TCRdb's version contains in-frame clones alone and is incomplete. The sample carries 120,000 to 150,000 clones, 88% recorded once. This entry comes from a study of T cell responses to AZD1222 COVID-19 vaccine. Points from the study as a whole: Baseline testing showed seropositivity in only six or seven AZD1222 recipients.

The sequencing here drew on peripheral blood, taken 28 days after the second dose of the MenACWY control vaccine. The V gene is TRBV5-4, the J gene TRBJ2-7; tentatively, D is TRBD2 (6 bases). The receptor's source is an adult who received the MenACWY meningococcal vaccine as a control. CDR3 sequence (DNA): TGTGCCAGCAGCCCTCAAAGGCCAGGAGGGATTTCCTACGAGCAGTACTTC. This encodes CASSPQRPGGISYEQYF.